The rows below give T cell receptor beta chains drawn from one sample of a study of prognosis after radiotherapy for stage I lung cancer. TCRdb reprocessed the multiplex PCR reads via MiXCR and lists one record per CDR3 protein. The sample carries approximately 22,000 distinct CDR3 sequences, around 46% recorded once. Specimen: PBMCs, collected before or after stereotactic body radiation therapy (not recorded which). These receptors originate from a donor over 45 with non-small cell lung cancer. Both conserved end residues are trimmed from each CDR3. Where a row states a size, it is once, few, many or the class of an expanded clone; other rows omit it.

abundance: many; v_gene: TRBV9; CDR3aa: ASSVADPRNEQF
abundance: medium-sized; v_gene: TRBV6-1; CDR3aa: ASSEALATGELF
abundance: many; v_gene: TRBV2; CDR3aa: ASSQTGRSYEQY
abundance: .; v_gene: TRBV3-1; CDR3aa: ASSQGWGSNSYEQY
abundance: .; v_gene: TRBV6-1; CDR3aa: ASSSPGGGEAYNEQF
abundance: many; v_gene: TRBV5-4; CDR3aa: ASSLEQTNTEAF
abundance: .; v_gene: TRBV20-1; CDR3aa: SANLRGPRYNEQF
abundance: many; v_gene: TRBV19; CDR3aa: ASSIDRTGGNEQF
abundance: .; v_gene: TRBV7-9; CDR3aa: ASSLGAGVGNEQF
abundance: medium-sized; v_gene: TRBV19; CDR3aa: ASSTKSPSGTSGGSYEQY
abundance: many; v_gene: TRBV6-4; CDR3aa: ASSRLAGGLKQF
abundance: .; v_gene: TRBV11-2; CDR3aa: ASSPTGTSTDTQY
abundance: .; v_gene: TRBV4-1; CDR3aa: ASSQEAGRVGEQY
abundance: .; v_gene: TRBV18; CDR3aa: ASSPPVQGGTDTQY
abundance: many; v_gene: TRBV27; CDR3aa: ASSLSQGATDTQY
abundance: .; v_gene: TRBV18; CDR3aa: ASSITSGFTDTQY
abundance: .; v_gene: TRBV29-1; CDR3aa: SGKPGTGGDEQF
abundance: .; v_gene: TRBV7-2; CDR3aa: VCSSEYEQY
abundance: once; v_gene: TRBV10-3; CDR3aa: AISDQARGRNEQF
abundance: many; v_gene: TRBV28; CDR3aa: ASSPDRVQPQH
abundance: .; v_gene: TRBV5-1; CDR3aa: ASSLAWTDSGNTIY
abundance: medium-sized; v_gene: TRBV6-1; CDR3aa: ASSLGQPTGEQY
abundance: .; v_gene: TRBV15; CDR3aa: ATRRDTGGVGDKNNEQF
abundance: many; v_gene: TRBV9; CDR3aa: ASSDNLMETQY